Below are 15 T cell receptor beta chains sequenced from a single sample in a study of blood T cell repertoires in COVID-19. Assay: immunoSEQ multiplex PCR; the TCRdb copy retains only in-frame clones and omits some. Among over 60,000 clones listed, approximately 80% were seen once. The sequenced material came from peripheral blood. These receptors all come from a human donor in a cohort sampled during active COVID-19.

The gene calls are TRBV5-4 and TRBJ2-3; 8 nucleotides line up with TRBD2. This CDR3 spans 15 amino acids. V shed 0 bases, J shed 1 base, and the junction held 1 base outside the gene matches. Per the germline V gene, CDR1 is SGHNT and CDR2 is YYREEE (reference sequence). The CDR3 DNA reads TGTGCCAGCAGCTTGGCCGGGGGGGGCACAGATACGCAGTATTTT. This codes for CASSLAGGGTDTQYF.

The V and J genes are TRBV19 and TRBJ1-5; D unclear. The CDR3 spans 12 residues. Germline V gives CDR1 LNHDA, CDR2 SQIVND (reference sequence). The V end lost 2 bases, the J end lost 9 bases, and 8 bases lay between the germline ends. The CDR3 bases are TGTGCCAGTAGTATACATCCAGGGCCCCAGCATTTT. Translated: CASSIHPGPQHF.

V usage is TRBV5-8 and J usage is TRBJ1-2; D remains ambiguous. The V end lost 0 bases, the J end lost 3 bases, and 15 bases lay between the germline ends. The CDR3 consists of 16 residues. Germline CDR1 SGHTS, CDR2 YDEGEE. CDR3 nucleotides: TGTGCCAGCAGCTTGGAGGGTTTCGGGAGCCACTATGGCTACACCTTC. This encodes CASSLEGFGSHYGYTF.

The chain recombines TRBV20-1 with TRBJ2-5, with 7 bases fitting TRBD1. This CDR3 has 11 residues. Germline assignment: CDR1 DFQATT and CDR2 SNEGSKA (reference sequence). After removal of 6 bases from V and 3 bases from J, the junction contained 1 base not matched to a gene. The DNA of the CDR3 is TGCAGTGCCGACAGGGAAGAGACCCAGTACTTC. Encoded protein: CSADREETQYF.

This clone has just a few counts. The rearrangement uses TRBV6-2 or TRBV6-3 and TRBJ1-5; 9 nucleotides agree with TRBD1. CDR3 length: 18 residues. CDR1 is MNHEY, CDR2 SVGEGT, per germline. V gave up 2 bases and J gave up 3 bases; unmatched junction bases: 11. As DNA, the CDR3 is TGTGCCAGCAGTTACCGGGGCCCCCGGGACAGGGACAATCAGCCCCAGCATTTT. It specifies CASSYRGPRDRDNQPQHF.

The chain uses TRBV11-1 and TRBJ2-7; unclear D gene. Germline CDR1 SGHAT, CDR2 FQDESV (reference sequence). With 5 bases removed from V and 3 bases from J, the gap between germline ends came to 11 bases. The CDR3 length is 13 residues. CDR3 protein: CASSPGSHYEQYF. The DNA of the CDR3 is TGTGCCAGCAGCCCCGGGTCCCACTACGAGCAGTACTTC.

V and J are TRBV6-1 and TRBJ2-6; the D is unclear. The CDR3 consists of 15 residues. V gave up 2 bases and J gave up 6 bases, with 11 bases separating them. Germline V CDR1 and CDR2: MNHNS, SASEGT. DNA of the CDR3: TGTGCCAGCAGTGAAAGCACCCCCCCGGCCAACGTCCTGACTTTC. Translating it yields CASSESTPPANVLTF.

This chain links TRBV7-2 with TRBJ1-2, with D perhaps TRBD1 (5 bases). CDR3 length: 15 residues. Trimming shortened V by 0 bases and J by 8 bases, and 16 bases separated the two germline ends. Looked up from germline, CDR1 is SGHTA and CDR2 is FQGNSA. In DNA, the CDR3 is TGTGCCAGCAGCTTAGCGCGTCGCCTTTGGGGCGGCTACACCTTC. Its protein product is CASSLARRLWGGYTF.

The chain links TRBV28 to TRBJ2-2; 14 nucleotides match TRBD2. CDR1 is MDHEN, CDR2 SYDVKM, per germline. The CDR3 consists of 16 residues. V was clipped by 2 bases and J by 7 bases; unmatched bases: 3. The CDR3 coding sequence is TGTGCCAGCAGTTTAGGGGGACTAGCGGGAGTCGGGGAGCTGTTTTTT. As protein: CASSLGGLAGVGELFF.

This chain uses TRBV11-2 with TRBJ2-3; 13 nucleotides line up with TRBD2. Germline V CDR1 and CDR2: SGHAT, FQNNGV. The CDR3 has 16 amino acids. The V segment lost 5 bases and the J segment 6 bases; nucleotides outside the gene matches: 8. The DNA of the CDR3 is TGTGCCAGCAGCATCCGACTAGCGGGGGGCCCGGATACGCAGTATTTT. Translating gives CASSIRLAGGPDTQYF.

The chain links TRBV20-1 to TRBJ2-1; 9 positions match TRBD2. The CDR3 has 11 amino acids. Losses at the gene ends were 6 bases for V and 15 bases for J; bases not matched to a gene: 9. The germline V gene encodes CDR1 DFQATT and CDR2 SNEGSKA (reference sequence). The CDR3 sequence: CSAPGLARPFF. The CDR3 DNA is TGCAGTGCGCCGGGACTAGCCCGACCGTTCTTC.

This clone was seen more than once but under ten times. V and J are TRBV6-6 and TRBJ1-6, with 10 positions matching TRBD1. The CDR3 consists of 14 residues. J gave up 7 bases and V 5 bases, and 2 bases lay outside the gene matches. Germline CDR1 is MNHNY and CDR2 is SVGAGI (reference sequence). CDR3 loop: CASSQGQGNSPLHF. In nucleotides, the CDR3 is TGTGCCAGCAGTCAGGGACAGGGGAATTCACCCCTCCACTTT.

The chain joins TRBV4-2 to TRBJ2-5; 12 bases line up with TRBD2. V lost 4 bases and J lost 4; bases outside the gene matches: 7. Germline V gives CDR1 LGHNA, CDR2 YNFKEQ. The CDR3 length is 16 residues. The DNA of the CDR3 is TGTGCCAGCAGCCTTAGACTAGCGGGAGAGAGAGAGACCCAGTACTTC. Translating gives CASSLRLAGERETQYF.

The rearrangement joins TRBV28 to TRBJ1-5; 7 bases align to TRBD1. CDR3 length: 14 amino acids. V lost 3 bases to trimming and J lost 6 bases; unmatched junction nucleotides: 5. Germline CDR1 MDHEN, CDR2 SYDVKM. CDR3 nucleotide sequence: TGTGCCAGCAGTTTCCCCAGGGGGACTCAGCCCCAGCATTTT. The encoded protein is CASSFPRGTQPQHF.

This rearrangement joins TRBV28 to TRBJ2-1; D is ambiguous. The CDR3 is 12 residues long. Trimming removed 5 bases from V and 7 bases from J, with 9 bases in between. Germline V gene lookup returns CDR1 MDHEN and CDR2 SYDVKM. The DNA of the CDR3 is TGTGCCAGCAGTATCCGAGTAAATGAGCAGTTCTTC. As protein: CASSIRVNEQFF.